Shown below are 22 T cell receptor beta chains from a single sample sequenced in a study of cytomegalovirus exposure and HLA in healthy donors. Vbeta (60) and Jbeta (13) primers were used in the PCR. The table came from immunoSEQ multiplex PCR; TCRdb's copy has only in-frame clones and leaves some out. The table lists around 150,000 clones, over 75% of them singletons. The source material was PBMCs. Source of these receptors: a man aged 18 to 30 in good health and CMV-seropositive.

The chain has TRBV2 and TRBJ1-1; D is unresolved. The V end lost 0 bases, the J end lost 5 bases, and 13 bases lay between the germline ends. The CDR3 runs to 15 residues. CDR1 is SNHLY, CDR2 FYNNEI, per germline. CDR3: CASSEARNVRTEAFF. CDR3 nucleotides: TGTGCCAGCAGTGAAGCGAGGAACGTGCGGACTGAAGCTTTCTTT.

V gene TRBV5-1 combines with J gene TRBJ2-7; 7 bases are shared with TRBD1. The CDR3 consists of 15 residues. The germline V gene encodes CDR1 SGHRS and CDR2 YFSETQ. With 0 bases clipped from V and 5 bases from J, the junction kept 8 bases outside the gene matches. CDR3 amino acids: CASSLVLGGIDEQYF. The CDR3 DNA follows: TGCGCCAGCAGCTTGGTCTTAGGGGGCATCGACGAGCAGTACTTC.

V is TRBV19 and J is TRBJ2-7; TRBD1 agrees at 12 bases. V was pared by 5 bases and J by 2 bases, with 10 bases of the junction left unmatched. The CDR3 has 17 residues. The germline V gene encodes CDR1 LNHDA and CDR2 SQIVND (reference sequence). In nucleotides, the CDR3 is TGTGCCAGTAGTTCCCGGGACAGGGGGCTCCTTGCCTACGAGCAGTACTTC. It yields the protein CASSSRDRGLLAYEQYF.

The CDR3: CAWSLQGEKLFF. CDR3 nucleotides: TGTGCCTGGAGTCTCCAGGGCGAAAAACTGTTTTTT. The chain employs TRBV30 and TRBJ1-4, with D possibly TRBD1 on 5 matching bases. Between the trimmed V and J ends, which lost 2 bases and 8 bases, there was a span of 9 bases. The CDR3 is 12 amino acids. The germline gives CDR1 GTSNPN, CDR2 SVGIG (reference sequence).

The chain has TRBV6-5 and TRBJ1-2; a possible D gene is TRBD1 (5 bases). Germline V CDR1 and CDR2: MNHEY, SVGAGI. Trimming took 6 bases from V and 4 from J, leaving 15 bases between them. The CDR3 loop spans 14 amino acids. In DNA, the CDR3 is TGTGCCAGCAGCCCGGGACTGAGCCTCTATGGCTACACCTTC. Translating gives CASSPGLSLYGYTF.

This clone has a single count. This chain joins TRBV7-9 and TRBJ1-5, with D possibly TRBD1 on 5 matching bases. Germline V gives CDR1 SEHNR, CDR2 FQNEAQ (reference sequence). The ends were cut back, 5 bases at V and 5 bases at J, with 10 bases in the middle. The CDR3 has 13 residues. The CDR3 DNA is TGTGCCAGCAGCCCGACGGGGGATCAGCCCCAGCATTTT. Protein sequence: CASSPTGDQPQHF. Combining the CDR3 with reference TRBV7-9 and TRBJ1-5 gives the whole variable domain DTGVSQNPRHKITKRGQNVTFRCDPISEHNRLYWYRQTLGQGPEFLTYFQNEAQLEKSRLLSDRFSAERPKGSFSTLEIQRTEQGDSAMYLCASSPTGDQPQHFGDGTRLSIL.

The V and J genes are TRBV4-1 and TRBJ2-7, with a weak D call TRBD2 (5 bases). Germline-derived CDR1 and CDR2 are MGHRA and YSYEKL. The V end was cut by 3 bases, the J end by 7 bases, with 19 bases between. This CDR3 has 15 residues. The DNA of the CDR3 is TGCGCCAGCAGCCACCAAAGCGGACCCTCGTGGGAGCAGTACTTC. This translates into CASSHQSGPSWEQYF.

This clone was detected once. The V call is TRBV5-6, the J call TRBJ1-2; the D is unclear. The CDR3 runs to 13 residues. Germline V gene lookup returns CDR1 SGHDT and CDR2 YYEEEE. Trimming cost V 3 bases and J 7 bases, with 13 bases left between them. The CDR3 nucleotides are TGTGCCAGCAGCTCCCTGTTTTATTCTGGCTACACCTTC. It is translated as CASSSLFYSGYTF.

The chain combines TRBV29-1 with TRBJ1-2; 8 bases align to TRBD1. V gave up 3 bases and J gave up 5 bases; unmatched junction bases: 8. The CDR3 contains 14 residues. Germline CDR1 and CDR2: SQVTM and ANQGSEA. The CDR3 coding sequence is TGCAGCGTTGACATCAGGGGGCGAGTGTATGGCTACACCTTC. Residues: CSVDIRGRVYGYTF.

The V gene is TRBV10-3, the J gene TRBJ2-5; D is unresolved. V lost 3 bases and J lost 1, with 6 bases in between. The length of the CDR3 is 13 residues. Germline CDR1 and CDR2: ENHRY and SYGVKD. CDR3 residues: CAISDTTQETQYF. In DNA form, the CDR3 reads TGTGCCATCAGTGACACTACCCAAGAGACCCAGTACTTC.

This clone was picked up a small number of times. The chain recombines TRBV4-2 with TRBJ2-5; 8 bases agree with TRBD2. Germline lookup yields CDR1 LGHNA and CDR2 YNFKEQ. Trimming removed 1 base from V and 2 bases from J; junction bases left unmatched: 3. The CDR3 length is 15 residues. In nucleotides, the CDR3 is TGTGCCAGCAGCCAAGGGCGGGGGGATCAAGAGACCCAGTACTTC. Protein sequence: CASSQGRGDQETQYF.

V usage is TRBV7-2 and J usage is TRBJ2-5; the match to TRBD1 covers 9 bases. V gave up 5 bases and J gave up 7 bases; unmatched junction bases: 8. This CDR3 is built from 14 residues. Germline lookup yields CDR1 SGHTA and CDR2 FQGNSA. The CDR3 DNA follows: TGTGCCAGCAGCGGTGGACAGGGGATAGGGACCCAGTACTTC. Translating gives CASSGGQGIGTQYF.

The rearrangement joins TRBV2 to TRBJ1-2; the match to TRBD1 covers 7 bases. V was pared by 11 bases and J by 2 bases, with 5 bases of the junction left unmatched. The CDR3 is 12 amino acids. Germline V lookup: CDR1 SNHLY, CDR2 FYNNEI. CDR3 bases: TGTGCCGGCTTGGGACAGAACTATGGCTACACCTTC. As protein: CAGLGQNYGYTF. The variable domain in full, completed from reference TRBV2 and TRBJ1-2, reads EPEVTQTPSHQVTQMGQEVILRCVPISNHLYFYWYRQILGQKVEFLVSFYNNEISEKSEIFDDQFSVERPDGSNFTLKIRSTKLEDSAMYFCAGLGQNYGYTFGSGTRLTVV.

The chain uses TRBV7-6 and TRBJ1-2; 7 bases are shared with TRBD1. This CDR3 is 16 amino acids long. In germline, CDR1 is SGHVS, CDR2 FNYEAQ. V shed 2 bases and J 2 bases; nucleotides not matched to a gene: 8. The CDR3 region has the DNA TGTGCCAGCAGCTTATCTGTGACAGGGCGAAACTATGGCTACACCTTC. Translated, it gives CASSLSVTGRNYGYTF.

The J gene is TRBJ2-5, the V gene TRBV6-6; weak D call: TRBD1 (8 bases). The V end lost 2 bases, the J end lost 0 bases, and 13 bases lay between the germline ends. CDR1 MNHNY and CDR2 SVGAGI come from the germline V gene (reference sequence). This CDR3 is 16 amino acids long. CDR3 sequence: CASSYGQGGYQETQYF. As DNA, the CDR3 is TGTGCCAGCAGTTACGGACAGGGAGGGTACCAAGAGACCCAGTACTTC.

The chain links TRBV6-5 to TRBJ1-2, with D unresolved. CDR1 and CDR2 (germline): MNHEY, SVGAGI. The CDR3 consists of 16 residues. Trimming removed 0 bases from V and 4 bases from J, with 15 bases in between. The chain's CDR3 is CASSYSSLLPLYGYTF. The CDR3 region has the DNA TGTGCCAGCAGTTACTCGAGTTTATTACCCCTCTATGGCTACACCTTC.

The chain employs TRBV5-4 and TRBJ2-7; D might be TRBD1 (5 bases). The CDR3 runs to 14 residues. Germline CDR1 SGHNT, CDR2 YYREEE (reference sequence). Deletions cut 0 bases from V and 2 bases from J, with 9 bases between. The CDR3 sequence: CASSLGQQTYEQYF. The CDR3 DNA reads TGTGCCAGCAGCTTGGGACAGCAGACCTACGAGCAGTACTTC.

Concerning this clone itself: Within the sample, other DNA sequences also encode this same CDR3. The chain combines TRBV19 with TRBJ2-7; 9 nucleotides line up with TRBD1. Germline V gene lookup returns CDR1 LNHDA and CDR2 SQIVND (reference sequence). V lost 4 bases, J lost 2 bases, and 3 bases stayed unmatched. The CDR3 contains 14 residues. The CDR3 spells CASSKRDRAYEQYF. The CDR3 DNA is TGTGCCAGTAGTAAACGGGACAGGGCCTACGAGCAGTACTTC.

This chain connects TRBV6-1 to TRBJ1-2; D is unclear. In germline, CDR1 is MNHNS, CDR2 SASEGT. The CDR3 contains 11 residues. V lost 3 bases and J lost 8, with 7 bases in between. The CDR3 region is CASSDLIGYTF. The CDR3 DNA reads as TGTGCCAGCAGTGACTTAATAGGCTACACCTTC.

The V call is TRBV5-1, the J call TRBJ2-7; a possible D gene is TRBD2 (6 bases). V lost 3 bases, J lost 3 bases, and 19 bases lay in between. The CDR3 is 16 amino acids. Germline V gives CDR1 SGHRS, CDR2 YFSETQ. In DNA, the CDR3 is TGCGCCAGCAGCTCCTACGGCAAATTCGGGGGCTACGAGCAGTACTTC. Its translation: CASSSYGKFGGYEQYF.

The chain uses TRBV13 and TRBJ1-3, with 8 bases identical to TRBD1. CDR3 length: 16 amino acids. Looked up from germline, CDR1 is PRHDT and CDR2 is FYEKMQ (reference sequence). V gave up 5 bases and J gave up 6 bases; unmatched junction bases: 12. The CDR3 DNA reads as TGTGCCAGCAGCCTCCCCCGACAGGGGAATACAAACACCATATATTTT. It translates to CASSLPRQGNTNTIYF.

The genes are TRBV6-5 and TRBJ1-4; 9 bases fit TRBD1. The CDR3 length is 14 residues. In germline, CDR1 is MNHEY, CDR2 SVGAGI. V trimming: 6 bases; J trimming: 11 bases; junction bases outside the gene matches: 10. DNA of the CDR3: TGTGCCAGCAGCACCGACAGGGGGGGGTATAAACTGTTTTTT. Translated: CASSTDRGGYKLFF.